A single sample gave rise to the 27 T cell receptor beta chains below, sequenced in a study of blood T cell repertoires in COVID-19. TCRdb's copy holds only in-frame clones and misses some; the assay was immunoSEQ multiplex PCR. Here the sample spans 200,000 to 300,000 clones, nearly 90% being singletons. Sequencing was performed on peripheral blood. Every receptor here comes from a human donor in a cohort sampled during active COVID-19.

This clone was counted a single time. The chain joins TRBV11-2 to TRBJ1-1, with a weak D call TRBD1 (5 bases). Trimming stripped 0 bases from V and 5 bases from J, with 10 bases between. The CDR3 is 14 amino acids. Germline V gene data show CDR1 as SGHAT and CDR2 as FQNNGV. CDR3 bases: TGTGCCAGCAGCTTAGATTTCGGGGGAACTGAAGCTTTCTTT. Encoded protein: CASSLDFGGTEAFF.

The chain uses TRBV27 and TRBJ2-1; D might be TRBD1 (6 bases). From germline, CDR1 is MNHEY and CDR2 SMNVEV (reference sequence). Deletions cut 3 bases from V and 4 bases from J, with 13 bases between. The CDR3 is made up of 15 amino acids. Here the CDR3 reads CASSFGSRGYNEQFF. The DNA for the CDR3 is TGTGCCAGCAGTTTCGGATCCAGGGGTTACAATGAGCAGTTCTTC.

This chain connects TRBV3-1 (or the pseudogene TRBV3-2) to TRBJ2-7, with a tentative D call TRBD2 (5 bases). Between the trimmed V and J ends, which lost 6 bases and 0 bases, there was a span of 12 bases. Germline CDR1 is LGHDT and CDR2 is YNNKEL (reference sequence). The CDR3 loop spans 14 amino acids. CDR3 in amino acids: CASSRDGLSYEQYF. The CDR3 bases are TGTGCCAGCAGTCGCGACGGACTCTCCTACGAGCAGTACTTC.

The chain employs TRBV5-4 and TRBJ1-1; TRBD1 matches 7 bases. From germline, CDR1 is SGHNT and CDR2 YYREEE (reference sequence). V lost 5 bases, J lost 2 bases, and 3 bases stayed unmatched. The CDR3 loop spans 13 amino acids. In DNA, the CDR3 is TGTGCCAGCAGTCGACAGGGAAACACTGAAGCTTTCTTT. Protein: CASSRQGNTEAFF.

This chain connects TRBV19 to TRBJ2-7; D remains unclear. From germline, CDR1 is LNHDA and CDR2 SQIVND (reference sequence). Trimming took off 5 bases at V and 0 bases at J, with 11 bases between the two ends. This CDR3 has 14 residues. CDR3 sequence reads: CASSPQASSYEQYF. The DNA of the CDR3 is TGTGCCAGTAGTCCCCAGGCAAGCTCCTACGAGCAGTACTTC.

The chain has TRBV18 and TRBJ1-2; possibly TRBD1 for D (5 bases). The V end lost 3 bases, the J end lost 8 bases, and 13 bases lay between the germline ends. Germline V gene data show CDR1 as KGHSH and CDR2 as LQKENI. This CDR3 has 13 amino acids. The DNA for the CDR3 is TGTGCCAGCTCACCGCCGGGACTACAGGGCTACACCTTC. Translation: CASSPPGLQGYTF. Based on the CDR3 plus reference TRBV18 and TRBJ1-2, the full variable domain is NAGVMQNPRHLVRRRGQEARLRCSPMKGHSHVYWYRQLPEEGLKFMVYLQKENIIDESGMPKERFSAEFPKEGPSILRIQQVVRGDSAAYFCASSPPGLQGYTFGSGTRLTVV.

This clone was seen a few times. Other DNA sequences in this specimen translate into the identical CDR3. The rearrangement uses TRBV5-4 and TRBJ1-1, with 8 bases matching TRBD1. This CDR3 comprises 13 residues. Germline trimming cut 3 bases from V and 4 bases from J; bases unmatched to any gene: 2. Germline lookup yields CDR1 SGHNT and CDR2 YYREEE (reference sequence). Here the CDR3 reads CASSYTGGTEAFF. The CDR3 nucleotides are TGTGCCAGCAGCTATACAGGGGGCACTGAAGCTTTCTTT.

The rearrangement uses TRBV28 and TRBJ1-1; the D is unclear. V lost 2 bases and J lost 2, with 18 bases in between. Germline CDR1 MDHEN, CDR2 SYDVKM. The CDR3 is 17 residues long. The CDR3: CASSLTAPGRVNTEAFF. In nucleotides, the CDR3 is TGTGCCAGCAGTTTAACGGCACCTGGGAGAGTTAACACTGAAGCTTTCTTT.

This sequence joins TRBV4-3 and TRBJ2-6, with 8 bases fitting TRBD1. Germline CDR1 and CDR2: LGHNA and YSLEER. Germline trimming cut 3 bases from V and 2 bases from J; bases unmatched to any gene: 15. This CDR3 spans 20 amino acids. The CDR3 here is CASSHDVTPATGAGANVLTF. The CDR3 region has the DNA TGCGCCAGCAGCCATGATGTAACCCCCGCGACAGGGGCTGGGGCCAACGTCCTGACTTTC.

The chain recombines TRBV10-3 with TRBJ1-2; 10 bases match TRBD1. The V gene's germline CDR1 is ENHRY and CDR2 SYGVKD. Germline trimming cut 10 bases from V and 10 bases from J; bases unmatched to any gene: 12. The CDR3 is made up of 13 amino acids. The CDR3 sequence is CATGGQGHDVYTF. The CDR3 DNA sequence: TGTGCCACCGGGGGACAGGGGCATGATGTCTACACCTTC.

This clone was seen a handful of times. The genes are TRBV7-3 and TRBJ2-1; no firm D call. CDR3 length equals 13 residues. V lost 1 base to trimming and J lost 4 bases, with 5 bases between them. The germline V gene has CDR1 SGHTA and CDR2 FQGTGA. The CDR3 nucleotides read TGTGCCAGCAGCTTAAGGGCGTACAATGAGCAGTTCTTC. Its protein product is CASSLRAYNEQFF. Drawing the rest from reference TRBV7-3 and TRBJ2-1, the complete variable domain is GAGVSQTPSNKVTEKGKYVELRCDPISGHTALYWYRQSLGQGPEFLIYFQGTGAADDSGLPNDRFFAVRPEGSVSTLKIQRTERGDSAVYLCASSLRAYNEQFFGPGTRLTVL.

This clone was found once. This chain uses TRBV4-3 with TRBJ1-1; maybe TRBD1 (5 bases). The CDR3 sequence is 17 residues long. Trimming stripped 0 bases from V and 0 bases from J, with 14 bases between. The germline gives CDR1 LGHNA, CDR2 YSLEER. Here the CDR3 DNA reads TGCGCCAGCAGCCAAGACAGGGCAAACTCAATGAACACTGAAGCTTTCTTT. Its translation is CASSQDRANSMNTEAFF.

This chain connects TRBV27 to TRBJ1-6, with 7 bases lining up with TRBD1. The CDR3 runs to 15 residues. The germline V gene encodes CDR1 MNHEY and CDR2 SMNVEV (reference sequence). J was trimmed by 8 bases and V by 2 bases; bases with no gene match: 6. CDR3 residues: CASSLEGAVDSPLHF. In DNA, the CDR3 is TGTGCCAGCAGTTTAGAGGGGGCGGTCGATTCACCCCTCCACTTT.

Here the CDR3 reads CASSREGNTEAFF. CDR3 DNA sequence: TGTGCCAGCAGTCGGGAGGGAAACACTGAAGCTTTCTTT. The chain links TRBV12-3 or TRBV12-4 to TRBJ1-1; D unresolved. V was pared by 5 bases and J by 2 bases, with 9 bases between. This CDR3 comprises 13 residues.

The V and J genes are TRBV5-4 and TRBJ2-5; D might be TRBD1 (5 bases). Trimming pared 3 bases from V and 4 bases from J, leaving 16 bases between. The CDR3 totals 15 residues. The germline V gene has CDR1 SGHNT and CDR2 YYREEE (reference sequence). Here the CDR3 reads CASSSQAGKRETQYF. As DNA, the CDR3 is TGTGCCAGCAGCTCCCAAGCAGGGAAACGAGAGACCCAGTACTTC.

This chain uses TRBV9 with TRBJ2-3, with TRBD1 matching over 8 bases. The trim removed 3 bases at V and 3 bases at J, leaving 6 bases unmatched. Germline loops: CDR1 SGDLS, CDR2 YYNGEE. The CDR3 has 15 residues. The CDR3: CASSATGVKTDTQYF. The CDR3 DNA reads TGTGCCAGCAGCGCGACAGGGGTCAAGACAGATACGCAGTATTTT.

This clone came up once. Written as DNA, the CDR3 is TGTGCCAGCAGCCAAGAACCTCAAGGGGTAATCTATGGCTACACCTTC. Residues: CASSQEPQGVIYGYTF. This chain links TRBV5-8 with TRBJ1-2; tentative D call: TRBD1 (5 bases). Per germline, CDR1 SGHTS and CDR2 YDEGEE. Deletions cut 4 bases from V and 4 bases from J, with 20 bases between. CDR3 length: 16 residues.

This clone was seen once. V is TRBV27 and J is TRBJ2-7, with a tentative D call TRBD2 (6 bases). V gave up 6 bases and J gave up 7 bases, with 19 bases separating them. This CDR3 spans 14 amino acids. CDR1 is MNHEY and CDR2 is SMNVEV in the germline V gene (reference sequence). CDR3 DNA sequence: TGTGCCAGCAGGGGGACTGCCGTGGGTGTTGAGCAGTACTTC. Amino acid sequence: CASRGTAVGVEQYF.

The CDR3 DNA sequence: TGTGCCAGCACTGAAGCCCCCCCTTCTGGGGAGCTGTTTTTT. It specifies CASTEAPPSGELFF. The chain joins TRBV9 to TRBJ2-2; D gene uncertain. The V end lost 6 bases, the J end lost 8 bases, and 17 bases lay between the germline ends. CDR3 length: 14 amino acids. The germline V gene has CDR1 SGDLS and CDR2 YYNGEE.

In nucleotides, the CDR3 is TGTGCCAGCAGTTACGGGGGCCACTCTAGCACAGATACGCAGTATTTT. This encodes CASSYGGHSSTDTQYF. V usage is TRBV6-5 and J usage is TRBJ2-3, with D perhaps TRBD1 (6 bases). The ends were cut back, 2 bases at V and 0 bases at J, with 12 bases in the middle. Germline loops: CDR1 MNHEY, CDR2 SVGAGI. The CDR3 has 16 residues.

The V gene is TRBV20-1, the J gene TRBJ2-7; no reliable D call. V shed 3 bases and J shed 4 bases, with 7 bases lying between them. The CDR3 is 11 amino acids. Germline CDR1 and CDR2: DFQATT and SNEGSKA (reference sequence). CDR3 residues: CSASETYEQYF. In nucleotides, the CDR3 is TGCAGTGCTAGCGAAACATACGAGCAGTACTTC.

CDR3 DNA: TGTGCCAGCAGCGTTTCAGGGGGCGCAGAGGGCTACGAAGTTAACACTGAAGCTTTCTTT. Its protein product is CASSVSGGAEGYEVNTEAFF. This chain connects TRBV9 to TRBJ1-1, with 8 bases lining up with TRBD1. The CDR3 has 20 amino acids. Germline loops: CDR1 SGDLS, CDR2 YYNGEE. V lost 2 bases, J lost 2 bases, and 20 bases stayed unmatched.

As for this clone: Other DNA sequences within the sample encode an identical CDR3. This rearrangement joins TRBV7-2 to TRBJ2-1; 8 bases are a match to TRBD1. The CDR3 consists of 16 residues. CDR1 SGHTA and CDR2 FQGNSA come from the germline V gene. V was pared by 0 bases and J by 4 bases, with 5 bases of the junction left unmatched. In DNA, the CDR3 is TGTGCCAGCAGCTTAGCGGGGACAGGAGCGTACAATGAGCAGTTCTTC. Translation: CASSLAGTGAYNEQFF.

The J gene is TRBJ2-3, the V gene TRBV7-2; 7 nucleotides line up with TRBD2. This CDR3 has 14 amino acids. Trimming at V came to 4 bases and at J to 5 bases, leaving 6 bases not matched to a gene. Germline V CDR1 and CDR2: SGHTA, FQGNSA. Here the CDR3 reads CASSSGGVVDTQYF. In DNA, the CDR3 is TGTGCCAGCAGCTCTGGGGGGGTGGTAGATACGCAGTATTTT.

This chain links TRBV4-1 with TRBJ2-5; TRBD1 matches 7 bases. Germline assignment: CDR1 MGHRA and CDR2 YSYEKL. This CDR3 region has 14 residues. V lost 4 bases to trimming and J lost 5 bases; unmatched junction nucleotides: 7. The CDR3: CASSRSGTVETQYF. CDR3 sequence (DNA): TGCGCCAGCAGCCGATCCGGGACAGTGGAGACCCAGTACTTC.

The chain joins TRBV27 to TRBJ1-1, with D possibly matching TRBD1 (6 bases). The V end was cut by 3 bases, the J end by 6 bases, with 14 bases between. Germline V CDR1 and CDR2: MNHEY, SMNVEV (reference sequence). CDR3 length equals 14 residues. The CDR3 loop is CASSFGTRAPEAFF. The CDR3 nucleotides are TGTGCCAGCAGTTTTGGGACAAGGGCCCCTGAAGCTTTCTTT.

CDR3 region: CASSTPGVEKLFF. The CDR3 bases are TGTGCCAGCAGCACCCCCGGGGTTGAAAAACTGTTTTTT. V gene TRBV9 combines with J gene TRBJ1-4, with D hard to call. The V end lost 4 bases, the J end lost 7 bases, and 11 bases lay between the germline ends. Germline CDR1 is SGDLS and CDR2 is YYNGEE. There are 13 residues in the CDR3.